The rows below give T cell receptor beta chains drawn from one sample of a study of blood T cell repertoires in COVID-19. This table comes from immunoSEQ multiplex PCR, and its TCRdb copy is limited to in-frame clones, with some not included. This sample has around 270,000 clones, with about 88% found just once. Sequencing was carried out using peripheral blood. These receptors were collected from a young man with active or convalescent COVID-19. The CDR3 runs from the conserved cysteine through the conserved F or W. A D gene is named only where the DNA matches it firmly. The size of a clone is reported for some rows only, either as once, few or many, or as a class for expanded clones.

11	TRBV3-1/TRBV3-2	-	-	TRBJ1-1	CASSSTGRAFF	TGTGCCAGCAGCTCCACAGGGAGAGCTTTCTTT
13	TRBV2	once	-	TRBJ2-5	CASSRRGQETQYF	TGTGCCAGCAGCCGGCGGGGACAAGAGACCCAGTACTTC
15	TRBV19	-	TRBD1	TRBJ1-1	CASTMLDRDLKKTFF	TGTGCCAGTACCATGCTTGACAGGGACTTAAAGAAAACTTTCTTT
12	TRBV7-9	-	-	TRBJ1-1	CASIAPGGKAFF	TGTGCCAGCATCGCGCCGGGGGGGAAAGCTTTCTTT
16	TRBV7-7	-	TRBD2	TRBJ2-1	CASSLGPAGGKNEQFF	TGTGCCAGCAGCTTAGGTCCAGCGGGGGGTAAAAATGAGCAGTTCTTC
13	TRBV2	-	TRBD1	TRBJ1-4	CAGGQGANEKLFF	TGTGCCGGGGGACAGGGGGCTAATGAAAAACTGTTTTTT
17	TRBV7-9	-	TRBD1	TRBJ2-3	CASSPSPSGTGTDTQYF	TGTGCCAGCAGCCCCAGTCCGTCCGGGACAGGTACAGATACGCAGTATTTT
13	TRBV19	-	-	TRBJ2-7	CASSELDAYEQYF	TGTGCCAGTAGTGAACTAGATGCCTACGAGCAGTACTTC
16	TRBV14	-	-	TRBJ2-7	CASSQDLGQRSYEQYF	TGTGCCAGCAGCCAAGATTTAGGACAGAGATCCTACGAGCAGTACTTC
14	TRBV5-1	-	TRBD1	TRBJ2-2	CASSDGQGTGELFF	TGCGCCAGCAGCGACGGACAGGGCACCGGGGAGCTGTTTTTT
14	TRBV6-1	-	-	TRBJ1-4	CASSEYYGGGKLFF	TGTGCCAGCAGTGAATACTACGGGGGGGGAAAACTGTTTTTT